The entry below describes one T cell receptor beta chain. This entry is derived from a study of identical twins. TCRdb fed the 5' RACE reads into MiXCR, producing one record per CDR3 protein. The sample includes over 200,000 distinct CDR3 sequences, roughly 10% of them seen just once. The CDR3 has 14 amino acids. The V end lost 3 bases, the J end lost 3 bases, and 11 bases lay between the germline ends. The TCR sequence derives from a man aged 50 or older in good health. This chain links TRBV12-3 or TRBV12-4 with TRBJ1-2; D not certain. Sequencing was carried out using memory T cells sorted from blood. The CDR3 DNA sequence: TGTGCCAGCAGTTTGGGCCTCTTTGACTATGGCTACACCTTC. Protein product: CASSLGLFDYGYTF.